The sequence of this TCR beta chain was determined in a study of T cells in Graves' hyperthyroidism and ophthalmopathy. Template material for amplifying TCR beta CDR3 regions consisted of RNA transcripts. A set of HTBI primers served as the primers for a first-round RT-PCR of the TCR CDR3. One entry per CDR3 protein, called by TCRdb with MiXCR from the multiplex PCR reads. The table shows roughly 420,000 distinct CDR3 sequences, with approximately 14% occurring only once. Germline assignment: CDR1 SGHDT and CDR2 YYEEEE. The germline V and J ends were trimmed by 4 bases and 7 bases, with 15 bases remaining between them. This CDR3 has 14 residues.

The sample comprised blood. The sequence derives from a woman aged 18-29 years with Graves' hyperthyroidism. The V call is TRBV5-6, the J call TRBJ1-5, with TRBD1 as a possible D gene (5 bases). CDR3 residues: CASSLRGTYQPQHF. The CDR3 nucleotides are TGTGCCAGCAGCCTCCGGGGGACGTACCAGCCCCAGCATTTT.